These 22 T cell receptor beta chains were all obtained from the same sample, sequenced in a study of Ad26.COV2.S vaccination and SARS-CoV-2 variants. The repertoire was sequenced with immunoSEQ multiplex PCR; TCRdb's copy has only in-frame clones and lacks some. The sample holds roughly 500,000 clones, approximately 90% seen once. Treatment indicated: 15 to 20 received Ad26.COV2.S at low or high dose, single or two shots; 5 received placebo; per-sample allocation not given. All samples were drawn on day 63, counting from the first vaccine or placebo injection. Material: peripheral blood, obtained in a trial of Ad26.COV2.S vaccine versus placebo. These receptors were collected from a person between 18 and 60 years old who received the Ad26.COV2.S COVID-19 vaccine or a placebo.

CDR3 sequence reads: CASSSLAGATYEQYF. DNA of the CDR3: TGTGCCAGCAGCTCCTTAGCGGGAGCCACCTACGAGCAGTACTTC. This chain links TRBV11-2 with TRBJ2-7, with TRBD2 identical over 9 bases. The CDR3 extends over 15 amino acids. The germline CDR1 and CDR2 sequences are SGHAT and FQNNGV. V was pared by 4 bases and J by 2 bases, with 6 bases of the junction left unmatched.

The chain employs TRBV18 and TRBJ1-3, with 7 bases lining up with TRBD1. Germline CDR1 and CDR2: KGHSH and LQKENI. The CDR3 length is 16 residues. With V trimmed by 3 bases and J by 4 bases, 9 bases remained unmatched. This CDR3 is CASSPLGGQQGNTIYF. The CDR3, as DNA: TGTGCCAGCTCACCCCTAGGGGGACAGCAAGGAAACACCATATATTTT.

The CDR3 region is CASSQGLAGVHEQFF. The CDR3, as DNA: TGTGCCAGCAGCCAAGGGCTAGCGGGAGTGCATGAGCAGTTCTTC. V gene TRBV3-1 (or the pseudogene TRBV3-2) combines with J gene TRBJ2-1, with 10 bases fitting TRBD2. Germline V gene sequence: CDR1 LGHDT, CDR2 YNNKEL (reference sequence). The V segment lost 1 base and the J segment 8 bases; nucleotides outside the gene matches: 5. This CDR3 is built from 15 residues.

V and J are TRBV19 and TRBJ2-7; no clear D. CDR1 and CDR2 from the germline V gene are LNHDA and SQIVND (reference sequence). V was clipped by 4 bases and J by 4 bases, with 14 bases between them. CDR3 length equals 14 residues. The CDR3 nucleotides read TGTGCCAGTAGTAAATACGCAGGTTTTTACGAGCAGTACTTC. Translation: CASSKYAGFYEQYF. The complete variable domain, with remaining parts taken from reference TRBV19 and TRBJ2-7, reads DGGITQSPKYLFRKEGQNVTLSCEQNLNHDAMYWYRQDPGQGLRLIYYSQIVNDFQKGDIAEGYSVSREKKESFPLTVTSAQKNPTAFYLCASSKYAGFYEQYFGPGTRLTVT.

The DNA for the CDR3 is TGTGCCAGCAGCGCCGACCCCAGAGCCAAAAACATTCAGTACTTC. Translating gives CASSADPRAKNIQYF. The chain carries TRBV7-2 and TRBJ2-4, with D unclear. Germline CDR1 and CDR2: SGHTA and FQGNSA. The CDR3 loop spans 15 amino acids. Trimming took off 5 bases at V and 0 bases at J, with 11 bases between the two ends.

This chain uses TRBV15 with TRBJ1-1; no reliable D call. Trimming took off 8 bases at V and 1 base at J, with 11 bases between the two ends. Per the germline V gene, CDR1 is LNHNV and CDR2 is YYDKDF (reference sequence). This CDR3 has 13 residues. The CDR3 DNA reads as TGTGCCACCCGTACCTGGGGGAACACTGAAGCTTTCTTT. Amino acids: CATRTWGNTEAFF.

The chain is built from TRBV10-1 and TRBJ2-1, with 14 bases that match TRBD2. The CDR3 loop spans 19 amino acids. CDR1 and CDR2 (germline): WNHNN, SYGVQD (reference sequence). Trimming removed 2 bases from V and 3 bases from J; junction bases left unmatched: 9. In DNA form, the CDR3 reads TGCGCCAGCAGTGAGGACGGGACTAGCGGGAGCAATAACTACAATGAGCAGTTCTTC. It specifies CASSEDGTSGSNNYNEQFF.

This clone was recorded once. V is TRBV6-5 and J is TRBJ2-4; 8 bases are shared with TRBD1. With V trimmed by 6 bases and J by 2 bases, 6 bases remained unmatched. Germline CDR1 is MNHEY and CDR2 is SVGAGI. The CDR3 consists of 15 residues. CDR3 protein: CASSYTGGPKNIQYF. The DNA of the CDR3 is TGTGCCAGCAGCTATACAGGGGGTCCCAAAAACATTCAGTACTTC.

The V call is TRBV28, the J call TRBJ1-2; D possibly corresponds to TRBD1 (6 bases). The germline V and J ends were trimmed by 8 bases and 4 bases, with 20 bases remaining between them. This CDR3 has 15 amino acids. Germline assignment: CDR1 MDHEN and CDR2 SYDVKM. The CDR3 DNA sequence: TGTGCCAGCGGATACCCCAGGGGCGCGGGCTATGGCTACACCTTC. This gives the protein CASGYPRGAGYGYTF.

V is TRBV6-5 and J is TRBJ2-7; TRBD1 might be the D (5 bases). The germline V gene has CDR1 MNHEY and CDR2 SVGAGI. The CDR3 runs 14 residues. V was shortened by 6 bases and J by 0 bases, with 12 bases between the two germline ends. The CDR3 DNA reads as TGTGCCAGCAGGTACACAGGAAGCTCCTACGAGCAGTACTTC. This codes for CASRYTGSSYEQYF.

This clone has only a few counts. This chain joins TRBV24-1 and TRBJ2-2; D could derive from TRBD1 or TRBD2 (5 bases each). Germline lookup yields CDR1 KGHDR and CDR2 SFDVKD. The CDR3 has 15 residues. Between the trimmed V and J ends, which lost 6 bases and 6 bases, there was a span of 16 bases. Here the CDR3 reads CATSRPVGTAGELFF. The CDR3 bases are TGTGCCACCAGTCGGCCCGTTGGGACGGCCGGGGAGCTGTTTTTT.

The chain employs TRBV27 and TRBJ1-2, with D unresolved. The CDR3 spans 17 residues. The V gene's germline CDR1 is MNHEY and CDR2 SMNVEV (reference sequence). V was pared by 5 bases and J by 0 bases, with 19 bases between. The CDR3 loop is CASSPSSLGRTNYGYTF. The CDR3 DNA sequence: TGTGCCAGCAGTCCGTCGAGTTTGGGAAGAACTAACTATGGCTACACCTTC.

The CDR3 spells CASSPRQRSYEQYF. DNA of the CDR3: TGTGCCAGCAGTCCCCGACAGAGGTCCTACGAGCAGTACTTC. V usage is TRBV6-5 and J usage is TRBJ2-7, with D possibly TRBD1 on 5 matching bases. The V gene's germline CDR1 is MNHEY and CDR2 SVGAGI. The CDR3 is made up of 14 amino acids. V was trimmed by 5 bases and J by 1 base, leaving 12 bases between them.

This chain links TRBV5-1 with TRBJ2-1, with 16 bases matching TRBD2. Germline loops: CDR1 SGHRS, CDR2 YFSETQ. V shed 4 bases, J shed 10 bases, and the junction held 11 bases outside the gene matches. CDR3 length: 17 residues. This CDR3 is CASSKGTSGRASGEQFF. CDR3 nucleotides: TGCGCCAGCAGCAAGGGGACTAGCGGGAGGGCCTCGGGGGAGCAGTTCTTC.

The V gene is TRBV6-6, the J gene TRBJ1-6, with TRBD1 as a possible D gene (5 bases). The CDR3 is 14 amino acids. CDR1 MNHNY and CDR2 SVGAGI come from the germline V gene (reference sequence). V lost 5 bases and J 5 bases, leaving 10 bases between the germline ends. CDR3 bases: TGTGCCAGCAGTCGATCGACAGATAATTCACCCCTCCACTTT. Protein: CASSRSTDNSPLHF.

To note about this clone: One end of the junction varies from germline; a read error may be responsible. The DNA for the CDR3 is TGTGCCAGCAGTCAAGCCACAGGGGGCCCCTCCTACGAGCAGTACTTC. Protein product: CASSQATGGPSYEQYF. This chain links TRBV3-1 (or the pseudogene TRBV3-2) with TRBJ2-7, with 9 bases aligning to TRBD1. Germline V lookup: CDR1 LGHDT, CDR2 YNNKEL (reference sequence). The CDR3 runs 16 residues.

V is TRBV28 and J is TRBJ2-1; D not resolved. V lost 6 bases to trimming and J lost 8 bases, with 11 bases between them. CDR3 length: 12 amino acids. Germline lookup yields CDR1 MDHEN and CDR2 SYDVKM. CDR3 DNA sequence: TGTGCCAGCAGCTATAAGAATCATGAGCAGTTCTTC. It codes for CASSYKNHEQFF. Full variable domain (remainder filled in from reference TRBV28 and TRBJ2-1): DVKVTQSSRYLVKRTGEKVFLECVQDMDHENMFWYRQDPGLGLRLIYFSYDVKMKEKGDIPEGYSVSREKKERFSLILESASTNQTSMYLCASSYKNHEQFFGPGTRLTVL.

With regard to this clone: One junction end does not reproduce the germline sequence, and a read error may be involved. The chain links TRBV7-9 to TRBJ2-7; 7 bases are shared with TRBD1. This CDR3 contains 13 residues. Germline CDR1 is SEHNR and CDR2 is FQNEAQ (reference sequence). The CDR3 coding sequence is TGTGCCAGCAGCTTCTCAGTAGGGACAGAAAATCATTTC. This translates into CASSFSVGTENHF.

The chain carries TRBV28 and TRBJ1-3, with TRBD1 as a possible D gene (5 bases). Germline V gene lookup returns CDR1 MDHEN and CDR2 SYDVKM. V lost 5 bases, J lost 0 bases, and 17 bases lay in between. This CDR3 region has 17 residues. CDR3: CASSIGWGRSSGNTIYF. CDR3 coding DNA: TGTGCCAGCAGTATAGGCTGGGGACGTAGCTCTGGAAACACCATATATTTT.

The V and J genes are TRBV4-3 and TRBJ2-7, with D uncertain. Trimming took off 4 bases at V and 3 bases at J, with 4 bases between the two ends. The germline gives CDR1 LGHNA, CDR2 YSLEER. The CDR3 is made up of 11 amino acids. CDR3 residues: CASSRGYEQYF. DNA of the CDR3: TGCGCCAGCAGCCGGGGCTACGAGCAGTACTTC.

This chain uses TRBV5-4 with TRBJ2-3; D is unclear. Deletions cut 0 bases from V and 0 bases from J, with 8 bases between. Germline CDR1 reads SGHNT; CDR2 reads YYREEE (reference sequence). The CDR3 sequence is 15 residues long. CDR3 loop: CASSLDGSSTDTQYF. In nucleotides, the CDR3 is TGTGCCAGCAGCTTGGATGGGTCTAGCACAGATACGCAGTATTTT.

The chain has TRBV5-6 and TRBJ1-4, with D perhaps matching TRBD1 (5 bases). Germline CDR1 is SGHDT and CDR2 is YYEEEE. The CDR3 consists of 15 residues. The V end lost 1 base, the J end lost 8 bases, and 15 bases lay between the germline ends. The CDR3, as DNA: TGTGCCAGCAGCTTGAAAGGCCAGGGTAACGAAAAACTGTTTTTT. As protein: CASSLKGQGNEKLFF.